Shown below are 5 T cell receptor beta chains from a single sample sequenced in a study of T-cell memory formation after mild COVID-19 (dated by TCRdb to the early 2020s). Library prep was done by 5' RACE. Sequencing instrument: Illumina NovaSeq 6000. TCRdb reanalyzed the raw reads on its own, using fastp at Q25 for trimming and MiXCR for clone calling, and kept in-frame beta chains. Each record represents a unique CDR3 protein, reported with the most common genes and DNA among its rows. This sample is represented by about 300,000 distinct CDR3 sequences; just under 20% of them were singletons. The top ten constitute around 21% of the sample. The sample was PBMCs or a T cell subset sorted from them (not recorded which). The origin of the receptors is a man between 18 and 35 years old who had mild COVID-19 (a few samples of this study predate the infection). The sample titles of this study are shuffled in the database, so cell type and time point are left out; the donor was told from shared clones.

This clonotype was found a few times. The chain carries TRBV5-4 and TRBJ2-3; 13 nucleotides align to TRBD2. V shed 4 bases and J 0 bases; nucleotides not matched to a gene: 2. The germline V gene encodes CDR1 SGHNT and CDR2 YYREEE (reference sequence). The CDR3 length is 16 residues. Here the CDR3 reads CASSMGLAGSTDTQYF. The CDR3 nucleotides read TGTGCCAGCAGCATGGGACTAGCGGGGAGCACAGATACGCAGTATTTT.

There are many counts of this clonotype. This rearrangement joins TRBV20-1 to TRBJ2-1; 12 nucleotides line up with TRBD2. CDR1 DFQATT and CDR2 SNEGSKA come from the germline V gene (reference sequence). This CDR3 has 15 residues. Unmatched junction bases numbered 7, after V lost 6 bases and J lost 4 bases. DNA for the CDR3: TGCAGTGCCTCGACTAGCGGGGGATATTACAATGAGCAGTTCTTC. It specifies CSASTSGGYYNEQFF.

In regard to this clonotype: The junction differs from germline at one of its ends, possibly a read error. The chain is built from TRBV7-7 and TRBJ2-5, with 7 bases fitting TRBD1. This CDR3 comprises 16 residues. Germline values: CDR1 SSHAT, CDR2 FNYEAQ (reference sequence). The CDR3 protein is CASSLGGLGLGETQYF. Here the CDR3 DNA reads TGTGCTAGCAGCTTAGGGGGCCTAGGGCTCGGAGAGACCCAGTACTTC.

This clonotype was picked up a small number of times. J is TRBJ2-3 and V is TRBV6-2 or TRBV6-3; TRBD2 matches at 9 bases. Germline V lookup: CDR1 MNHEY, CDR2 SVGEGT. This CDR3 has 16 residues. With 0 bases clipped from V and 1 base from J, the junction kept 2 bases outside the gene matches. DNA for the CDR3: TGTGCCAGCAGTTACTCGACTAGCGGCCGCACAGATACGCAGTATTTT. It yields the protein CASSYSTSGRTDTQYF.

This clonotype showed up many times. This chain joins TRBV6-6 and TRBJ2-1; 11 bases agree with TRBD2. The CDR3 contains 15 residues. From germline, CDR1 is MNHNY and CDR2 SVGAGI (reference sequence). V shed 6 bases, J shed 4 bases, and the junction held 5 bases outside the gene matches. For the CDR3, the DNA is TGTGCCAGCAGCCAGACTAGCGGGGCGTACAATGAGCAGTTCTTC. Protein: CASSQTSGAYNEQFF.